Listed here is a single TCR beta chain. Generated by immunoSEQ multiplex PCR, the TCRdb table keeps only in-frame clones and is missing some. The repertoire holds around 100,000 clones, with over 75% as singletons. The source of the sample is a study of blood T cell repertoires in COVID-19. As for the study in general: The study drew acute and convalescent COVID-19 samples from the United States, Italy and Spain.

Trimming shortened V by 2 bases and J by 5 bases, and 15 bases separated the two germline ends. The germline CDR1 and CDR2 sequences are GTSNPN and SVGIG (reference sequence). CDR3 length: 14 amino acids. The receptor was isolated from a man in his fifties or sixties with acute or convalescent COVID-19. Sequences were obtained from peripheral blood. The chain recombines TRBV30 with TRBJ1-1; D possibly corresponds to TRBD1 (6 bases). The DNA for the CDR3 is TGTGCCTGGAGTCTGCTTTCAGGGGAAACTGAAGCTTTCTTT. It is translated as CAWSLLSGETEAFF.